Below, 20 T cell receptor beta chains from the same sample are listed, as sequenced in a study of OX40 agonist ivuxolimab in advanced cancers. This table comes from immunoSEQ multiplex PCR, and its TCRdb copy is limited to in-frame clones, with some not included. There are tens of thousands of clones in the sample; roughly 80% occur only once, and 3.5% to 6% lies in the top ten. Here the sequenced sample was CD4+ or CD8+ T cells sorted from blood, taken in a trial of the OX40 agonist ivuxolimab. The receptor source for this set is an adult with an advanced solid tumor such as melanoma, head and neck, liver or kidney cancer.

This chain joins TRBV11-2 and TRBJ1-1; weak D call: TRBD1 (5 bases). Per the germline V gene, CDR1 is SGHAT and CDR2 is FQNNGV. The CDR3 consists of 14 residues. V lost 3 bases to trimming and J lost 0 bases, with 8 bases between them. CDR3 DNA: TGTGCCAGCAGCTTGACAGACCTGAACACTGAAGCTTTCTTT. It encodes CASSLTDLNTEAFF.

The chain links TRBV2 to TRBJ2-5; D remains ambiguous. Per the germline V gene, CDR1 is SNHLY and CDR2 is FYNNEI. Trimming stripped 6 bases from V and 2 bases from J, with 7 bases between. The CDR3 covers 12 residues. The CDR3 reads CASRDQQETQYF. CDR3 DNA: TGTGCCAGCAGGGACCAACAAGAGACCCAGTACTTC.

The chain couples TRBV5-1 to TRBJ2-1, with 10 positions matching TRBD2. The ends lost 0 bases at V and 4 bases at J; junction bases unmatched: 1. This CDR3 is 15 amino acids long. Germline CDR1 SGHRS, CDR2 YFSETQ. CDR3 nucleotides: TGCGCCAGCAGCTTGGGTAGCGGGGGGTACAATGAGCAGTTCTTC. This gives the protein CASSLGSGGYNEQFF.

The chain combines TRBV18 with TRBJ2-7; D uncertain. Germline values: CDR1 KGHSH, CDR2 LQKENI. Trimming took off 2 bases at V and 0 bases at J, with 8 bases between the two ends. This CDR3 spans 14 amino acids. This CDR3 reads CASSPATDSYEQYF. CDR3 bases: TGTGCCAGCTCACCAGCAACGGACTCCTACGAGCAGTACTTC.

The V and J genes are TRBV10-2 and TRBJ2-7; 9 nucleotides align to TRBD2. V was pared by 5 bases and J by 5 bases, with 10 bases of the junction left unmatched. Germline loops: CDR1 WSHSY, CDR2 SAAADI. The CDR3 extends over 15 amino acids. In DNA, the CDR3 is TGCGCCAGCAGTCGGTTTAGCGGGAGCAGGAACGAGCAGTACTTC. This gives the protein CASSRFSGSRNEQYF.

The chain carries TRBV7-9 and TRBJ2-3, with 16 bases matching TRBD2. The CDR3 is 16 residues long. Trimming took 5 bases from V and 4 from J; bases not matched to a gene: 3. The germline gives CDR1 SEHNR, CDR2 FQNEAQ (reference sequence). CDR3 nucleotides: TGTGCCAGCAGCCAAGGGACTAGCGGGAGGGCAGATACGCAGTATTTT. This encodes CASSQGTSGRADTQYF.

This clone showed up just once. A clone one base away is much larger, so this may be a read error. This CDR3 is also generated by other DNA sequences in the sample. The chain joins TRBV27 to TRBJ2-7, with TRBD1 matching over 11 bases. V was clipped by 5 bases and J by 2 bases; unmatched bases: 5. The CDR3 runs 15 residues. Germline CDR1 and CDR2: MNHEY and SMNVEV (reference sequence). This chain's CDR3 is CASSRKGQGAYEQYF. The CDR3 DNA follows: TGTGCCAGCAGTCGAAAGGGACAGGGGGCCTACGAGCAGTACTTC.

The chain carries TRBV7-9 and TRBJ1-1, with D uncertain. The V and J ends lost 5 bases and 3 bases respectively, with 7 bases between them. CDR1 is SEHNR and CDR2 is FQNEAQ in the germline V gene (reference sequence). This CDR3 comprises 12 residues. The CDR3 DNA sequence: TGTGCCAGCAGCATATACTACACTGAAGCTTTCTTT. It encodes CASSIYYTEAFF.

This chain uses TRBV4-1 with TRBJ1-5, with unresolved D. This CDR3 has 16 residues. V was cut by 4 bases and J by 4 bases, with 17 bases left in between. The germline V gene has CDR1 MGHRA and CDR2 YSYEKL. CDR3 loop: CASSPFGVSANQPQHF. In DNA, the CDR3 is TGCGCCAGCAGCCCCTTTGGGGTTTCGGCGAATCAGCCCCAGCATTTT.

This clone has a handful of counts. This chain connects TRBV19 to TRBJ2-3, with D maybe TRBD2 (5 bases). Germline-derived CDR1 and CDR2 are LNHDA and SQIVND (reference sequence). The CDR3 has 13 residues. Between the trimmed V and J ends, which lost 5 bases and 6 bases, there was a span of 12 bases. In DNA form, the CDR3 reads TGTGCCAGTAGTTTCCGATCGGGGGATACGCAGTATTTT. Protein sequence: CASSFRSGDTQYF.

About this clone itself: The junction departs from germline at one end; a sequencing error may be responsible. The genes are TRBV7-9 and TRBJ2-7, with D hard to call. Germline CDR1 is SEHNR and CDR2 is FQNEAQ (reference sequence). The CDR3 runs to 14 residues. Written as DNA, the CDR3 is TGCGCCAGCAGCCAAGTCGTCAGTAGCTACGAGCAGTACTTC. Amino acid sequence: CASSQVVSSYEQYF.

The genes are TRBV11-2 and TRBJ1-1; TRBD1 matches at 7 bases. With 4 bases clipped from V and 3 bases from J, the junction kept 8 bases outside the gene matches. The germline gives CDR1 SGHAT, CDR2 FQNNGV. The CDR3 loop spans 15 amino acids. The CDR3 region has the DNA TGTGCCAGCAGCTCGGGACAGCCGGGCGACACTGAAGCTTTCTTT. This gives the protein CASSSGQPGDTEAFF.

The V and J genes are TRBV5-6 and TRBJ1-2; 8 bases agree with TRBD1. The CDR3 runs to 15 residues. Looked up from germline, CDR1 is SGHDT and CDR2 is YYEEEE. V gave up 3 bases and J gave up 5 bases; unmatched junction bases: 9. CDR3 nucleotide sequence: TGTGCCAGCAGCTCGATTGCAGGGGGCGGTTATGGCTACACCTTC. Translated: CASSSIAGGGYGYTF. Complete variable domain (other parts from reference TRBV5-6 and TRBJ1-2): DAGVTQSPTHLIKTRGQQVTLRCSPKSGHDTVSWYQQALGQGPQFIFQYYEEEERQRGNFPDRFSGHQFPNYSSELNVNALLLGDSALYLCASSSIAGGGYGYTFGSGTRLTVV.

This chain joins TRBV19 and TRBJ1-5, with D hard to call. Per the germline V gene, CDR1 is LNHDA and CDR2 is SQIVND (reference sequence). Trimming took 10 bases from V and 0 from J, leaving 19 bases between them. The CDR3 totals 16 residues. CDR3 bases: TGTGCCACAAACCATTTGTACGGGCCTAGCAATCAGCCCCAGCATTTT. It codes for CATNHLYGPSNQPQHF. Full variable domain (missing parts from reference TRBV19 and TRBJ1-5): DGGITQSPKYLFRKEGQNVTLSCEQNLNHDAMYWYRQDPGQGLRLIYYSQIVNDFQKGDIAEGYSVSREKKESFPLTVTSAQKNPTAFYLCATNHLYGPSNQPQHFGDGTRLSIL.

The genes are TRBV7-3 and TRBJ1-1; a weak D match, TRBD1 (5 bases). With 6 bases removed from V and 3 bases from J, the gap between germline ends came to 14 bases. The germline gives CDR1 SGHTA, CDR2 FQGTGA. This CDR3 comprises 14 residues. The CDR3 region is CASSLRAGYTEAFF. In nucleotides, the CDR3 is TGTGCCAGCAGTCTACGGGCAGGGTACACTGAAGCTTTCTTT.

V gene TRBV6-5 combines with J gene TRBJ1-1, with a weak D call TRBD1 (6 bases). V lost 10 bases to trimming and J lost 1 base, with 16 bases between them. The CDR3 extends over 14 amino acids. Germline CDR1 and CDR2: MNHEY and SVGAGI. The CDR3 DNA reads TGTGCCACGCAGGAGGGGGGGGAGAACACTGAAGCTTTCTTT. Its translation is CATQEGGENTEAFF.

V is TRBV5-1 and J is TRBJ1-1, with 11 bases matching TRBD1. Per germline, CDR1 SGHRS and CDR2 YFSETQ. This CDR3 has 15 residues. The V segment lost 5 bases and the J segment 1 base; nucleotides outside the gene matches: 4. The CDR3 is CASRQGTGGNTEAFF. DNA for the CDR3: TGCGCCAGCAGGCAAGGGACAGGGGGGAACACTGAAGCTTTCTTT.

V usage is TRBV9 and J usage is TRBJ2-5; the D is unclear. TRBJ2-7 matches the DNA end more closely, so the J call is doubtful. There are 15 residues in the CDR3. The germline V gene has CDR1 SGDLS and CDR2 YYNGEE. This CDR3 reads CASSVGKGKTYEQYF. The CDR3 region has the DNA TGTGCCAGCAGCGTAGGTAAGGGAAAAACCTACGAGCAGTACTTC.

The V call is TRBV19, the J call TRBJ1-2; 9 nucleotides agree with TRBD1. V was pared by 7 bases and J by 4 bases, with 10 bases of the junction left unmatched. The CDR3 has 15 residues. Germline values: CDR1 LNHDA, CDR2 SQIVND (reference sequence). The CDR3 DNA reads as TGTGCCAGTATCAACTCCGGGACAGGGACCTATGGCTACACCTTC. This encodes CASINSGTGTYGYTF.

V is TRBV5-1 and J is TRBJ1-2; 7 nucleotides match TRBD1. The germline CDR1 and CDR2 sequences are SGHRS and YFSETQ. The J segment lost 7 bases and the V segment lost 4 bases, leaving 4 bases of the junction unmatched. This CDR3 has 12 amino acids. The CDR3 DNA reads TGCGCCAGCAGCGACGACAGGGTTGGCTACACCTTC. The encoded protein is CASSDDRVGYTF. The full variable domain, in which reference TRBV5-1 and TRBJ1-2 provide the parts outside the CDR3, is KAGVTQTPRYLIKTRGQQVTLSCSPISGHRSVSWYQQTPGQGLQFLFEYFSETQRNKGNFPGRFSGRQFSNSRSEMNVSTLELGDSALYLCASSDDRVGYTFGSGTRLTVV.